The 8 T cell receptor beta chains in this list originate from one sample, sequenced in a study of T cell changes during pregnancy in multiple sclerosis. The data were produced by immunoSEQ multiplex PCR, yet TCRdb's version contains in-frame clones alone and is incomplete. This sample has around 40,000 clones; just over 90% occur once, and the top ten carry more than 0.45%. Sequences were derived from CD4+ T cells from peripheral blood mononuclear cells, sampled in the first trimester of pregnancy. The source is a female donor in good health, enrolled as a control in a pregnancy study.

The chain employs TRBV7-2 and TRBJ2-3, with 9 bases fitting TRBD2. The CDR3 has 15 amino acids. The germline gives CDR1 SGHTA, CDR2 FQGNSA. The trim removed 5 bases at V and 4 bases at J, leaving 7 bases unmatched. Here the CDR3 reads CASSRGAGGPDTQYF. For the CDR3, the DNA is TGTGCCAGCAGCCGGGGAGCGGGGGGCCCAGATACGCAGTATTTT.

This clone turned up a few times. The V call is TRBV28, the J call TRBJ1-2; 7 positions match TRBD1. CDR3 size: 13 residues. V trimming: 5 bases; J trimming: 7 bases; junction bases outside the gene matches: 7. The germline V gene encodes CDR1 MDHEN and CDR2 SYDVKM. CDR3 loop: CASSRGTVGGYTF. CDR3 bases: TGTGCCAGCAGTCGCGGGACAGTCGGTGGCTACACCTTC.

The genes are TRBV4-3 and TRBJ2-5; TRBD2 might be the D (6 bases). Germline CDR1 reads LGHNA; CDR2 reads YSLEER. The CDR3 loop spans 13 amino acids. V was shortened by 5 bases and J by 3 bases, with 10 bases between the two germline ends. The CDR3 protein is CASSGAGKETQYF. As DNA, the CDR3 is TGCGCCAGCAGCGGGGCGGGGAAAGAGACCCAGTACTTC.

Written as DNA, the CDR3 is TGTGCCAGCAGCTTGTACCCAGGTCCTAATGAAAAACTGTTTTTT. This sequence encodes CASSLYPGPNEKLFF. The V call is TRBV5-4, the J call TRBJ1-4, with no clear D. Trimming pared 1 base from V and 3 bases from J, leaving 10 bases between. Germline CDR1 is SGHNT and CDR2 is YYREEE (reference sequence). CDR3 length: 15 residues.

The gene calls are TRBV7-2 and TRBJ2-5, with 10 bases aligning to TRBD2. Germline CDR1 SGHTA, CDR2 FQGNSA. J was trimmed by 4 bases and V by 4 bases; bases with no gene match: 3. The CDR3 sequence is 14 residues long. The CDR3 bases are TGTGCCAGCAGCTCCCGGACTAGCGGAGAGACCCAGTACTTC. It translates to CASSSRTSGETQYF.

This sequence joins TRBV29-1 and TRBJ2-7; D is ambiguous. CDR1 is SQVTM, CDR2 ANQGSEA, per germline. V was cut by 4 bases and J by 0 bases, with 7 bases left in between. The CDR3 loop spans 12 amino acids. The CDR3 is CSVVESSYEQYF. CDR3 in DNA: TGCAGCGTTGTAGAGAGCTCCTACGAGCAGTACTTC.

This chain joins TRBV12-2 and TRBJ1-2; the table's D call TRBD1 went unverified against the DNA. TRBV12-2 is annotated as a pseudogene. The CDR3 covers 15 residues. The CDR3 coding sequence is TGTGCAAGTCGCTTAGGGGACAGCCCTAACTATGGCTACACCTTC. As protein: CASRLGDSPNYGYTF.

CDR3 amino acids: CASSESGTVTDTQYF. The DNA of the CDR3 is TGTGCCAGCAGCGAATCCGGGACAGTCACAGATACGCAGTATTTT. The V gene is TRBV11-1, the J gene TRBJ2-3; 7 bases align to TRBD1. Germline V gene data show CDR1 as SGHAT and CDR2 as FQDESV (reference sequence). The trim removed 5 bases at V and 2 bases at J, leaving 7 bases unmatched. The CDR3 length is 15 residues.